The next 17 T cell receptor beta chains were all read from a single sample in a study of Ad26.COV2.S vaccination and SARS-CoV-2 variants. TCRdb's copy holds only in-frame clones and misses some; the assay was immunoSEQ multiplex PCR. The data show about 350,000 clones, around 83% seen once. Treatment here: about 20 received Ad26.COV2.S at low or high dose, single or two shots; several received placebo; per-sample allocation not given. The samples were gathered on day 63 after the first injection of vaccine or placebo. This material consisted of peripheral blood, taken in a trial of Ad26.COV2.S vaccine versus placebo. These receptors originate from a person aged 18-60 years who received the Ad26.COV2.S COVID-19 vaccine or a placebo.

In its sample, this clone was seen a few times. The chain combines TRBV5-4 with TRBJ1-3; D is ambiguous. Trimming shortened V by 5 bases and J by 0 bases, and 12 bases separated the two germline ends. Germline lookup yields CDR1 SGHNT and CDR2 YYREEE (reference sequence). The CDR3 extends over 15 amino acids. The CDR3 bases are TGTGCCAGCAGAGCCGACGGTTCCTCTGGAAACACCATATATTTT. Translation: CASRADGSSGNTIYF.

This sequence joins TRBV7-9 and TRBJ1-3, with D possibly being TRBD1 (6 bases). The CDR3 runs 13 residues. Trimming cost V 4 bases and J 6 bases, with 10 bases left between them. In germline, CDR1 is SEHNR, CDR2 FQNEAQ (reference sequence). CDR3 loop: CASSSGTSNTIYF. The CDR3 DNA reads as TGTGCCAGCAGCTCTGGGACATCAAACACCATATATTTT.

For the CDR3, the DNA is TGTGCCACCCAAGCCATGGGACTAGCTGATACGCAGTATTTT. It translates to CATQAMGLADTQYF. The chain has TRBV28 and TRBJ2-3, with 9 nucleotides matching TRBD2. The germline V gene encodes CDR1 MDHEN and CDR2 SYDVKM. The CDR3 is 14 residues long. Trimming at V came to 10 bases and at J to 6 bases, leaving 11 bases not matched to a gene.

J is TRBJ2-7 and V is TRBV2, with 7 bases fitting TRBD1. J was trimmed by 4 bases and V by 6 bases; bases with no gene match: 6. The CDR3 runs 13 residues. The germline gives CDR1 SNHLY, CDR2 FYNNEI. The CDR3: CASRWTGAYEQYF. In DNA, the CDR3 is TGTGCCAGCAGATGGACAGGTGCTTACGAGCAGTACTTC.

This clone showed up just once. The chain combines TRBV5-6 with TRBJ1-1; D is ambiguous. The V gene lost 3 bases and the J gene lost 3 bases, with 9 bases spanning the gap. The CDR3 sequence is 13 residues long. Germline lookup yields CDR1 SGHDT and CDR2 YYEEEE. The CDR3 nucleotides read TGTGCCAGCAGCTCCGGACGGGACACTGAAGCTTTCTTT. Its protein product is CASSSGRDTEAFF.

CDR3 residues: CASSQKVFTGELFF. The CDR3 bases are TGTGCCAGCAGCCAAAAGGTCTTCACCGGGGAGCTGTTTTTT. V and J are TRBV3-1 (or the pseudogene TRBV3-2) and TRBJ2-2; D is ambiguous. CDR3 length equals 14 residues. The V end lost 2 bases, the J end lost 4 bases, and 8 bases lay between the germline ends. The germline V gene has CDR1 LGHDT and CDR2 YNNKEL (reference sequence).

The chain couples TRBV5-1 to TRBJ2-7; D gene ambiguous. This CDR3 region has 14 residues. The germline V and J ends were trimmed by 2 bases and 0 bases, with 9 bases remaining between them. The germline V gene has CDR1 SGHRS and CDR2 YFSETQ. In DNA, the CDR3 is TGCGCCAGCAGCTTAGGGCAGGTCTCCTACGAGCAGTACTTC. Its protein is CASSLGQVSYEQYF. The variable domain in full, completed from reference TRBV5-1 and TRBJ2-7, reads KAGVTQTPRYLIKTRGQQVTLSCSPISGHRSVSWYQQTPGQGLQFLFEYFSETQRNKGNFPGRFSGRQFSNSRSEMNVSTLELGDSALYLCASSLGQVSYEQYFGPGTRLTVT.

The gene calls are TRBV19 and TRBJ2-7, with 7 bases that match TRBD1. V gave up 6 bases and J gave up 1 base; unmatched junction bases: 9. There are 15 residues in the CDR3. Per germline, CDR1 LNHDA and CDR2 SQIVND (reference sequence). The CDR3 reads CASRPNNRGSYEQYF. The DNA for the CDR3 is TGTGCCAGTAGACCGAATAACAGGGGTTCCTACGAGCAGTACTTC.

The chain employs TRBV6-6 and TRBJ2-7, with D hard to call. The germline CDR1 and CDR2 sequences are MNHNY and SVGAGI (reference sequence). Trimming took off 2 bases at V and 3 bases at J, with 14 bases between the two ends. This CDR3 has 15 amino acids. CDR3 DNA: TGTGCCAGCAGTTACCCCTCCGCCAGTTTCTACGAGCAGTACTTC. Residues: CASSYPSASFYEQYF.

This clone was recorded only once. V is TRBV5-1 and J is TRBJ2-7, with 9 nucleotides matching TRBD1. CDR1 is SGHRS and CDR2 is YFSETQ in the germline V gene. The CDR3 runs to 15 residues. Unmatched junction bases numbered 7, after V lost 0 bases and J lost 6 bases. CDR3 nucleotide sequence: TGCGCCAGCAGCTTGGTCCCGGGACAGGGAGGCGAGCAGTACTTC. The encoded protein is CASSLVPGQGGEQYF. Combining the CDR3 with reference TRBV5-1 and TRBJ2-7 gives the whole variable domain KAGVTQTPRYLIKTRGQQVTLSCSPISGHRSVSWYQQTPGQGLQFLFEYFSETQRNKGNFPGRFSGRQFSNSRSEMNVSTLELGDSALYLCASSLVPGQGGEQYFGPGTRLTVT.

The J gene is TRBJ1-6, the V gene TRBV6-5, with 7 bases identical to TRBD1. Trimming took 4 bases from V and 10 from J; bases not matched to a gene: 7. This CDR3 region has 14 residues. Germline CDR1 is MNHEY and CDR2 is SVGAGI. The CDR3 DNA reads TGTGCCAGCAGTTTAGACAGGGCGATCTCACCCCTCCACTTT. It codes for CASSLDRAISPLHF.

The chain carries TRBV18 and TRBJ2-7; 9 nucleotides line up with TRBD1. After removal of 3 bases from V and 1 base from J, the junction contained 4 bases not matched to a gene. The germline V gene encodes CDR1 KGHSH and CDR2 LQKENI. The CDR3 spans 15 residues. CDR3 region: CASSPVQGASYEQYF. The CDR3 bases are TGTGCCAGCTCACCTGTACAGGGGGCGTCCTACGAGCAGTACTTC.

To note about this clone: The sample contains more than one DNA sequence encoding this CDR3. The chain has TRBV24-1 and TRBJ2-2; no reliable D call. Trimming took off 6 bases at V and 2 bases at J, with 9 bases between the two ends. CDR3 length: 14 residues. In germline, CDR1 is KGHDR, CDR2 SFDVKD. The CDR3 loop is CATSPSRNTGELFF. The CDR3 bases are TGTGCCACCAGTCCTTCCAGAAACACCGGGGAGCTGTTTTTT.

The V call is TRBV7-8, the J call TRBJ1-3, with a possible D match to TRBD1 (6 bases). The CDR3 sequence is 17 residues long. V gave up 5 bases and J gave up 0 bases, with 17 bases separating them. The V gene's germline CDR1 is SGHVS and CDR2 FQNEAQ. As DNA, the CDR3 is TGTGCCAGCAGCCCAACGGACAGACGACACTCTGGAAACACCATATATTTT. This sequence encodes CASSPTDRRHSGNTIYF.

J is TRBJ2-7 and V is TRBV24-1, with TRBD2 matching 7 bases. This CDR3 contains 13 residues. The junction had 0 bases not matched to a gene; V was cut back by 5 bases and J by 0 bases. CDR1 is KGHDR, CDR2 SFDVKD, per germline. The CDR3 DNA sequence: TGTGCCACCAGTGGGACTAGCTCCTACGAGCAGTACTTC. This encodes CATSGTSSYEQYF.

This rearrangement joins TRBV30 to TRBJ2-3, with 15 bases fitting TRBD2. Germline CDR1 reads GTSNPN; CDR2 reads SVGIG (reference sequence). With V trimmed by 2 bases and J by 5 bases, 8 bases remained unmatched. The CDR3 spans 17 residues. CDR3 region: CAWSKDRTSGRVDTQYF. Here the CDR3 DNA reads TGTGCCTGGAGTAAGGACCGGACTAGCGGGAGGGTAGATACGCAGTATTTT.

This rearrangement joins TRBV5-1 to TRBJ2-7, with 8 bases matching TRBD2. The CDR3 totals 15 residues. CDR1 and CDR2 (germline): SGHRS, YFSETQ. V shed 4 bases, J shed 0 bases, and the junction held 6 bases outside the gene matches. This chain's CDR3 is CASSAGTRGSYEQYF. The CDR3 DNA is TGCGCCAGCAGCGCCGGGACTAGAGGCTCCTACGAGCAGTACTTC.